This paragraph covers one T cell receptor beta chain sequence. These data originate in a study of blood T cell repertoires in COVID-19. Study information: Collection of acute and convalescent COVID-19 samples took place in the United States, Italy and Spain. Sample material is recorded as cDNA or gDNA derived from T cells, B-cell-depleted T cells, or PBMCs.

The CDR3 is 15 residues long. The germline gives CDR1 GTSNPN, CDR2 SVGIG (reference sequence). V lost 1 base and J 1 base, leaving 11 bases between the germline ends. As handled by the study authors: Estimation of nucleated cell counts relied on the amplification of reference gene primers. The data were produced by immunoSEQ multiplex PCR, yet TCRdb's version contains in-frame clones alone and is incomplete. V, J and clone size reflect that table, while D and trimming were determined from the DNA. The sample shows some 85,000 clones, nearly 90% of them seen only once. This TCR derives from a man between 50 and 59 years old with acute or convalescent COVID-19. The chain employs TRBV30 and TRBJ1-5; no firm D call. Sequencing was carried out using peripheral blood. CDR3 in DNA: TGTGCCTGGAGTGGGGCTGGGTACAGCAATCAGCCCCAGCATTTT. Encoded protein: CAWSGAGYSNQPQHF.